The present T cell receptor (beta chain) was sequenced within a study of OX40 agonist ivuxolimab in advanced cancers. On the study more broadly: The patients' treatment was ivuxolimab, an agonistic anti-OX40 (CD134) antibody. Every 2 weeks, patients got intravenous ivuxolimab at one of six dose levels (0.01-10 mg/kg). Dose-escalation cases comprised hepatocellular carcinoma, melanoma, renal cell or head and neck cancer.

Overall study results and limits: At 0.1 to 3.0 mg/kg, clonal expansion of CD4+ and CD8+ blood T cells had occurred by week 6.

Profiling relied on immunoSEQ multiplex PCR, and the TCRdb table lists in-frame clones only, not all of them. The sample carries around 63,000 clones, approximately 91% recorded once. Germline CDR1 reads SGHKS; CDR2 reads YYEKEE (reference sequence). The CDR3 spans 16 residues. J lost 4 bases, V lost 6 bases, and 10 bases had no gene match. This clone was counted once. Its antigen is as yet unknown. The material sequenced was CD4+ or CD8+ T cells sorted from blood, taken in a trial of the OX40 agonist ivuxolimab. The chain has TRBV5-5 and TRBJ2-5; 12 nucleotides match TRBD2. This receptor was obtained from an adult with an advanced solid tumor such as melanoma, head and neck, liver or kidney cancer. CDR3 in amino acids: CASTRGVLAGGETQYF. The CDR3 bases are TGTGCCAGCACCCGCGGGGTACTAGCGGGAGGAGAGACCCAGTACTTC.